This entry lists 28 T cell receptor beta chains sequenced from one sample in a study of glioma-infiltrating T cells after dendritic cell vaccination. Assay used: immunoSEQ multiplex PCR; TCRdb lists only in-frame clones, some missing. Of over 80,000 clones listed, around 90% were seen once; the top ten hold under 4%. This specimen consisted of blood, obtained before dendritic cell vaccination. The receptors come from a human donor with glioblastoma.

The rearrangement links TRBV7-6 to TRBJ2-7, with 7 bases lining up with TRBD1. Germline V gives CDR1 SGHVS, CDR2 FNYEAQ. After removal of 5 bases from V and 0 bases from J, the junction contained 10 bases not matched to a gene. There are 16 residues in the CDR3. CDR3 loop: CASSPRDSLTSYEQYF. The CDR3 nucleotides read TGTGCCAGCAGCCCTCGGGACAGCTTGACCTCCTACGAGCAGTACTTC.

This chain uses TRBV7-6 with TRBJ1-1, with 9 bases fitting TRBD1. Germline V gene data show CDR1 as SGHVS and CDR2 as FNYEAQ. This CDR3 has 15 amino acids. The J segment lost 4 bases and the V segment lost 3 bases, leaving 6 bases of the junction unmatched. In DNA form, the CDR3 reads TGTGCCAGCAGCTTTCGGACAGGGGACGGCACTGAAGCTTTCTTT. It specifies CASSFRTGDGTEAFF.

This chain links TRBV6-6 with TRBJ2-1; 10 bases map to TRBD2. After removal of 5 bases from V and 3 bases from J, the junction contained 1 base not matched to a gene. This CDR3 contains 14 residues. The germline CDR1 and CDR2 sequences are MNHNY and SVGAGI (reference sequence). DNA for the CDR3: TGTGCCAGCAGTCGGACTAGCGGCTACAATGAGCAGTTCTTC. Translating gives CASSRTSGYNEQFF.

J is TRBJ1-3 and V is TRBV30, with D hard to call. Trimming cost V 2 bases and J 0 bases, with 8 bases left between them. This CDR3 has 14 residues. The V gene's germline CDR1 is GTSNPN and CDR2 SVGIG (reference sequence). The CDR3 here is CAWSPLASGNTIYF. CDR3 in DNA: TGTGCCTGGAGTCCCCTAGCCTCTGGAAACACCATATATTTT.

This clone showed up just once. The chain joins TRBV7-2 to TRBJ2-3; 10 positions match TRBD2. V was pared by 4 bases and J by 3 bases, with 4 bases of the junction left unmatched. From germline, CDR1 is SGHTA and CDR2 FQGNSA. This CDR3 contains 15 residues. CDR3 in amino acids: CASSSSGSRTDTQYF. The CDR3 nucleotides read TGTGCCAGCAGCTCTAGCGGGAGTAGAACAGATACGCAGTATTTT.

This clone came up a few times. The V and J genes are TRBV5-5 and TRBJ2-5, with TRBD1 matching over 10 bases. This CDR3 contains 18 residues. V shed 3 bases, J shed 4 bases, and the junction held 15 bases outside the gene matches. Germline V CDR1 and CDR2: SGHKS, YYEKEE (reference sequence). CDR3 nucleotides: TGTGCCAGCAGCTGGGGTCGGGACAGGGGCCCCACGGGAGAGACCCAGTACTTC. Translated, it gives CASSWGRDRGPTGETQYF.

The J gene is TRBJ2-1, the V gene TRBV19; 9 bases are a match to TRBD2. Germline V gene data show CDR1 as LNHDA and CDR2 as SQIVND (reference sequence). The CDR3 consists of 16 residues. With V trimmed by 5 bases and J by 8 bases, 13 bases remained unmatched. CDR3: CASSDVGRGGSHEQFF. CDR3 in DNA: TGTGCCAGTAGTGATGTAGGGCGGGGGGGCTCCCATGAGCAGTTCTTC. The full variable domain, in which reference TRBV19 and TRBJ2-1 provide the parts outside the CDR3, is DGGITQSPKYLFRKEGQNVTLSCEQNLNHDAMYWYRQDPGQGLRLIYYSQIVNDFQKGDIAEGYSVSREKKESFPLTVTSAQKNPTAFYLCASSDVGRGGSHEQFFGPGTRLTVL.

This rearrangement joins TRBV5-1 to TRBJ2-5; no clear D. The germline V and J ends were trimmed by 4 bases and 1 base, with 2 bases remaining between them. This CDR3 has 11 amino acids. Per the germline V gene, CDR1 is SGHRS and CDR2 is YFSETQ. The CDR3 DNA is TGCGCCAGCAGCCGCCAAGAGACCCAGTACTTC. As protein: CASSRQETQYF.

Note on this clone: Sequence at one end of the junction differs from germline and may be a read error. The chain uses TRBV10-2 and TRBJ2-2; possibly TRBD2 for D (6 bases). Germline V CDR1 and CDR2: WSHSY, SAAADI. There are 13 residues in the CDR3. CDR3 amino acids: CASRSGSTGELLF. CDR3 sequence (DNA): TGCGCCAGCCGGAGCGGGTCTACCGGGGAGCTGCTTTTT.

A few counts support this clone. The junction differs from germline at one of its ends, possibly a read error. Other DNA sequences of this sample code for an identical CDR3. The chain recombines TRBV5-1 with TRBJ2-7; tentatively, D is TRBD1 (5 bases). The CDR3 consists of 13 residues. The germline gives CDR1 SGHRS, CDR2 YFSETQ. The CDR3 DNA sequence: TGTGCCAGCAGTCCTACAGGATCCTACGAGCAGTACTTC. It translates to CASSPTGSYEQYF.

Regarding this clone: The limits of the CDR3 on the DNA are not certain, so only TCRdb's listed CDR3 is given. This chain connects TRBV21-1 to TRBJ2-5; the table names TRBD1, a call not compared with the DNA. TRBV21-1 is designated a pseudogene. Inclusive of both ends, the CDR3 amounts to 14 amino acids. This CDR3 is CASSVGQGAETQYF.

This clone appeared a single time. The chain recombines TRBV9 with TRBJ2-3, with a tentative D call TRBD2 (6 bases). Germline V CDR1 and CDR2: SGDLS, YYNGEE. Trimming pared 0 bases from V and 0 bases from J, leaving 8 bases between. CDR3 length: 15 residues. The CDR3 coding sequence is TGTGCCAGCAGCGTAGTTGCGGGGAGCACAGATACGCAGTATTTT. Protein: CASSVVAGSTDTQYF.

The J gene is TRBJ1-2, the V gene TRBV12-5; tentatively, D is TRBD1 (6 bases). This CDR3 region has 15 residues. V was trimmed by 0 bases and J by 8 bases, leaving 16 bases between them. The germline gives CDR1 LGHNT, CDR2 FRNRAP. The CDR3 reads CASGLVPGRGRGYTF. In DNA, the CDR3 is TGTGCTAGTGGTTTGGTACCAGGCAGGGGCAGAGGCTACACCTTC.

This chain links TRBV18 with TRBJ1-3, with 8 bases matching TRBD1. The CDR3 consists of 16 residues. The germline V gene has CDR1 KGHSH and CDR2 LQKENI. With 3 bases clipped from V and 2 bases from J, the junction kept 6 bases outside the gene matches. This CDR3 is CASSPGGTGPGNTIYF. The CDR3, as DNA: TGTGCCAGCTCACCTGGGGGGACAGGTCCTGGAAACACCATATATTTT. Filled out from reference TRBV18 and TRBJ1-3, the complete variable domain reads NAGVMQNPRHLVRRRGQEARLRCSPMKGHSHVYWYRQLPEEGLKFMVYLQKENIIDESGMPKERFSAEFPKEGPSILRIQQVVRGDSAAYFCASSPGGTGPGNTIYFGEGSWLTVV.

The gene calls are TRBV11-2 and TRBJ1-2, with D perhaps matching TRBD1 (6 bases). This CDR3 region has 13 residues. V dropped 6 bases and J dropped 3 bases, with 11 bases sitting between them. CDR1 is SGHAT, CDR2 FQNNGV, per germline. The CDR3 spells CASSNREYYGYTF. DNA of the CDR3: TGTGCCAGCAGTAACAGGGAGTACTATGGCTACACCTTC.

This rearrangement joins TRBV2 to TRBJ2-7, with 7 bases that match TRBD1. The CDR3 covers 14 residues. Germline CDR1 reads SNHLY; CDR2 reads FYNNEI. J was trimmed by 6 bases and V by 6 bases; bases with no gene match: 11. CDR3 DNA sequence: TGTGCCAGCAGCTTAAGACAGGGTTTTGCCGAGCAGTACTTC. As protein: CASSLRQGFAEQYF.

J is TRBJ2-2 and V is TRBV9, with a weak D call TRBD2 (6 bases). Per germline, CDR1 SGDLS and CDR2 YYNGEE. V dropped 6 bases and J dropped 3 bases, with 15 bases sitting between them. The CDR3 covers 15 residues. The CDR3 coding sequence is TGTGCCAGCAACCTACTAGGCGGGGACACCGGGGAGCTGTTTTTT. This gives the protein CASNLLGGDTGELFF.

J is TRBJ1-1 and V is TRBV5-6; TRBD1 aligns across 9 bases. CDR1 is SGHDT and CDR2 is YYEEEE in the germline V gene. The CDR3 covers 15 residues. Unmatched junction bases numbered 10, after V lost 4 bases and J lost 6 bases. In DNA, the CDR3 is TGTGCCAGCAGCGAGACAGGGGGGGACGGTGCTGAAGCTTTCTTT. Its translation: CASSETGGDGAEAFF.

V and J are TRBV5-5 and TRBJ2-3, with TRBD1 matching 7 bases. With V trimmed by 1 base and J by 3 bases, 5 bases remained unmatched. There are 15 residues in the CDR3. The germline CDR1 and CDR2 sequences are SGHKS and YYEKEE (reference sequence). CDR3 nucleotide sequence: TGTGCCAGCAGCTTGAACAGGGGTACTACAGATACGCAGTATTTT. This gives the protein CASSLNRGTTDTQYF.

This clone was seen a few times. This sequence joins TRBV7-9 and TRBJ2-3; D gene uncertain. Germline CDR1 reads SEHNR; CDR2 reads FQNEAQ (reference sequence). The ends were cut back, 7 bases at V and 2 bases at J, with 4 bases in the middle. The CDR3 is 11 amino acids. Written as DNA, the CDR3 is TGTGCCAGCACCAACACAGATACGCAGTATTTT. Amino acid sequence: CASTNTDTQYF. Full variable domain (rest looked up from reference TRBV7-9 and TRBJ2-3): DTGVSQNPRHKITKRGQNVTFRCDPISEHNRLYWYRQTLGQGPEFLTYFQNEAQLEKSRLLSDRFSAERPKGSFSTLEIQRTEQGDSAMYLCASTNTDTQYFGPGTRLTVL.

In nucleotides, the CDR3 is TGTGCCAGCAGCCGGGACAGATATTTCGAGCAGTACTTC. It translates to CASSRDRYFEQYF. This chain links TRBV6-6 with TRBJ2-7; 7 bases match TRBD1. Trimming at V came to 6 bases and at J to 6 bases, leaving 8 bases not matched to a gene. Germline loops: CDR1 MNHNY, CDR2 SVGAGI (reference sequence). CDR3 length: 13 amino acids.

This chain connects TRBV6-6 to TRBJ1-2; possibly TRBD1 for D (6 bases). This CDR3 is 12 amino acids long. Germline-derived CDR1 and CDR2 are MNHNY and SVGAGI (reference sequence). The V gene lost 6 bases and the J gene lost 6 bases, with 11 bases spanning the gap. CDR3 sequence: CASSGDNHGYTF. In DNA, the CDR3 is TGTGCCAGCAGCGGGGACAATCATGGCTACACCTTC.

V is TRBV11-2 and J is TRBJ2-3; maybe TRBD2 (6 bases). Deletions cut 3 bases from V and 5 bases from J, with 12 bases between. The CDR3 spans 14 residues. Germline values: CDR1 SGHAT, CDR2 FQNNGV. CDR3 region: CASSLEWGGDTQYF. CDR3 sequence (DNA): TGTGCCAGCAGCTTGGAGTGGGGAGGAGATACGCAGTATTTT.

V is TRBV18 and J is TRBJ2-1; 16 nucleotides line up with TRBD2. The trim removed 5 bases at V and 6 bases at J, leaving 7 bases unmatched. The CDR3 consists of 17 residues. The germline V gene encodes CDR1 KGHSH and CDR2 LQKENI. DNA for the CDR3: TGTGCCAGCTCATCGGGACTAGCGGGGGGGGTCTCCAATGAGCAGTTCTTC. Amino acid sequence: CASSSGLAGGVSNEQFF.

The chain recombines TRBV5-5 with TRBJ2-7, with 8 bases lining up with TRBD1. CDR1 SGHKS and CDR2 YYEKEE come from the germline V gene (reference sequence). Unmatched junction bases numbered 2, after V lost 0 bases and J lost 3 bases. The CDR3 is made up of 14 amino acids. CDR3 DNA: TGTGCCAGCAGCTTGGAACAGGGGGTCTACGAGCAGTACTTC. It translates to CASSLEQGVYEQYF.

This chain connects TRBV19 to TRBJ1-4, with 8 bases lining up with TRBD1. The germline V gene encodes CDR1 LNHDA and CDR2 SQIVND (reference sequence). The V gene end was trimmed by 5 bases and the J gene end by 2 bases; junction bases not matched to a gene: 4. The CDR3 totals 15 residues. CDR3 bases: TGTGCCAGTAGTGTCGACAGGGGCACTAATGAAAAACTGTTTTTT. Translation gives CASSVDRGTNEKLFF.

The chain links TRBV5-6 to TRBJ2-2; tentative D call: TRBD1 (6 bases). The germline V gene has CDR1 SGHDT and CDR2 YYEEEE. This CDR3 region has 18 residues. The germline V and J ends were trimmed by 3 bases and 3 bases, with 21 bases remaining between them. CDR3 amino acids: CASSSGHEDFRYTGELFF. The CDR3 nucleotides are TGTGCCAGCAGCTCGGGACACGAGGACTTTCGATACACCGGGGAGCTGTTTTTT.

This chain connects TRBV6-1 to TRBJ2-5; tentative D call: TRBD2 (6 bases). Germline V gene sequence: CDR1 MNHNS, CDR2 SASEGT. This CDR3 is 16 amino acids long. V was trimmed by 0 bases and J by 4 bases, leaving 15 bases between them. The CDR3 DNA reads TGTGCCAGCAGTGAAGCGCTTCCGGGGCGGGGAGAGACCCAGTACTTC. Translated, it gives CASSEALPGRGETQYF.